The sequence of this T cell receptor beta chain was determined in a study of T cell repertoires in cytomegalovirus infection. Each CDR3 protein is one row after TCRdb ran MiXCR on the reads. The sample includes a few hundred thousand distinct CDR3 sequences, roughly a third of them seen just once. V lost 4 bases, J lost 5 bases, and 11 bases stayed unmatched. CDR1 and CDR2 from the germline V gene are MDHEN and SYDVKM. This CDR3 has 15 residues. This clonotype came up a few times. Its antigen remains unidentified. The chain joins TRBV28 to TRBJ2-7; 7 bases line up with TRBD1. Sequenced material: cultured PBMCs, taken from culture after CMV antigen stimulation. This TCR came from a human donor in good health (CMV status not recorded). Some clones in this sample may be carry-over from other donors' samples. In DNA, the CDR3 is TGTGCCAGCAGTTCCCCCCCACAGGGGTCGAACGAGCAGTACTTC. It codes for CASSSPPQGSNEQYF.